This TCR beta chain was obtained from a study of blood T cell repertoires in COVID-19. Across the study: Samples came from the United States, Italy and Spain, spanning acute and convalescent COVID-19. From T cells, B-cell-depleted T cells, or PBMCs came the material, which was cDNA or gDNA.

V lost 7 bases and J lost 0, with 10 bases in between. In germline, CDR1 is MNHEY, CDR2 SVGAGI. This CDR3 has 13 amino acids. In the authors' methods: Estimated nucleated cell counts came from reference gene primer amplification. Libraries were prepared by immunoSEQ multiplex PCR; TCRdb keeps only in-frame clonotypes and omits some of them. For V, J and clone size, that table is used; D and trimming come from the DNA. There are 250,000 to 300,000 clones in the sample; about nine tenths occur only once, and around 2.2% lies in the top ten. Seattle enrolled patients during active infection and tracked them longitudinally.

The chain combines TRBV6-5 with TRBJ2-7; D gene uncertain. The sample comprised peripheral blood. The TCR was taken from a woman in her thirties with COVID-19, enrolled during active disease. CDR3 sequence reads: CASIAFSSYEQYF. DNA for the CDR3: TGTGCCAGCATCGCATTCAGCTCCTACGAGCAGTACTTC.